What follows are 19 T cell receptor beta chains derived from one specimen sequenced in a study of shared clonotypes between healthy human individuals. Measured with immunoSEQ multiplex PCR; TCRdb has only the in-frame clones, and not every one. The sample holds 400,000 to 600,000 clones, 60% to 80% seen once. Input material: PBMCs. The receptors originated from a woman in her thirties or forties in good health. Some clones in this sample may be carry-over from other donors' samples.

The chain combines TRBV7-2 with TRBJ1-4; D uncertain. The V gene lost 1 base and the J gene lost 7 bases, with 13 bases spanning the gap. Germline-derived CDR1 and CDR2 are SGHTA and FQGNSA. The CDR3 is 15 residues long. The CDR3: CASSLGIGRGEKLFF. The CDR3 DNA follows: TGTGCCAGCAGCTTAGGGATCGGGCGGGGTGAAAAACTGTTTTTT.

The V gene is TRBV7-9, the J gene TRBJ2-5; a weak D match, TRBD2 (6 bases). The CDR3 runs 16 residues. Germline CDR1 and CDR2: SEHNR and FQNEAQ (reference sequence). Trimming pared 2 bases from V and 4 bases from J, leaving 17 bases between. In DNA, the CDR3 is TGTGCCAGCAGCTTACCTTTCGGGAGTAGTGGAGAGACCCAGTACTTC. Translating gives CASSLPFGSSGETQYF.

This chain connects TRBV5-1 to TRBJ2-5, with D possibly matching TRBD1 (5 bases). This CDR3 comprises 13 residues. CDR1 is SGHRS, CDR2 YFSETQ, per germline. V lost 4 bases to trimming and J lost 5 bases, with 12 bases between them. CDR3 protein: CASSPQGTETQYF. The CDR3 coding sequence is TGCGCCAGCAGCCCCCAGGGTACGGAGACCCAGTACTTC.

CDR3 in DNA: TGTGCCAGCAGTCCTGGGACAGGGGGCTATTCACCCCTCCACTTT. Amino acids: CASSPGTGGYSPLHF. The chain couples TRBV27 to TRBJ1-6, with TRBD1 matching over 12 bases. The germline CDR1 and CDR2 sequences are MNHEY and SMNVEV (reference sequence). Germline trimming cut 5 bases from V and 8 bases from J; bases unmatched to any gene: 4. This CDR3 contains 15 residues.

The J gene is TRBJ2-7, the V gene TRBV28; D is uncertain. This CDR3 spans 11 amino acids. CDR1 and CDR2 (germline): MDHEN, SYDVKM. Trimming removed 3 bases at V and 5 bases at J, with 5 bases between. CDR3 protein: CASSFYNEQYF. CDR3 nucleotides: TGTGCCAGCAGTTTTTATAACGAGCAGTACTTC.

This clone was found a few times. This chain connects TRBV30 to TRBJ1-5; no firm D call. Germline-derived CDR1 and CDR2 are GTSNPN and SVGIG (reference sequence). Trimming removed 1 base at V and 1 base at J, with 8 bases between. This CDR3 has 14 amino acids. The CDR3 DNA follows: TGTGCCTGGAGTGCCCACATCAGCAATCAGCCCCAGCATTTT. Translating it yields CAWSAHISNQPQHF. Drawing the rest from reference TRBV30 and TRBJ1-5, the complete variable domain is SQTIHQWPATLVQPVGSPLSLECTVEGTSNPNLYWYRQAAGRGLQLLFYSVGIGQISSEVPQNLSASRPQDRQFILSSKKLLLSDSGFYLCAWSAHISNQPQHFGDGTRLSIL.

This clone was detected only once. The genes are TRBV11-2 and TRBJ2-1, with 8 bases aligning to TRBD2. The V segment lost 1 base and the J segment 3 bases; nucleotides outside the gene matches: 2. Per the germline V gene, CDR1 is SGHAT and CDR2 is FQNNGV. The CDR3 runs 15 residues. CDR3 residues: CASSLALAVYNEQFF. The CDR3 DNA is TGTGCCAGCAGCTTAGCACTAGCGGTCTACAATGAGCAGTTCTTC.

The chain employs TRBV28 and TRBJ1-2; no clear D gene. The CDR3 loop spans 14 amino acids. Germline CDR1 is MDHEN and CDR2 is SYDVKM. V lost 7 bases and J 4 bases, leaving 16 bases between the germline ends. CDR3 nucleotide sequence: TGTGCCAGCACCTTTTCAGCGGGCCCCTATGGCTACACCTTC. Its translation: CASTFSAGPYGYTF.

The rearrangement uses TRBV4-3 and TRBJ2-7, with D perhaps matching TRBD2 (6 bases). Trimming pared 0 bases from V and 0 bases from J, leaving 9 bases between. The CDR3 runs to 15 residues. Germline lookup yields CDR1 LGHNA and CDR2 YSLEER. This CDR3 reads CASSQEVGSSYEQYF. DNA for the CDR3: TGCGCCAGCAGCCAAGAAGTCGGGAGCTCCTACGAGCAGTACTTC.

The CDR3 sequence: CSVDTASSNEQYF. The CDR3 region has the DNA TGCAGCGTCGATACGGCTAGCTCGAATGAGCAGTACTTC. This chain connects TRBV29-1 to TRBJ2-7; tentatively, D is TRBD2 (5 bases). V was trimmed by 6 bases and J by 7 bases, leaving 19 bases between them. Germline V lookup: CDR1 SQVTM, CDR2 ANQGSEA. This CDR3 has 13 amino acids.

This sequence joins TRBV5-6 and TRBJ1-5; D is possibly TRBD1 (5 bases). The CDR3 consists of 17 residues. The V gene lost 0 bases and the J gene lost 2 bases, with 15 bases spanning the gap. The germline CDR1 and CDR2 sequences are SGHDT and YYEEEE. The CDR3 DNA is TGTGCCAGCAGCTTGGCGCCAGGTGGGGGGGGCAATCAGCCCCAGCATTTT. This encodes CASSLAPGGGGNQPQHF.

The V gene is TRBV5-1, the J gene TRBJ1-4; possible D gene TRBD1, 5 bases. This CDR3 has 15 amino acids. CDR1 is SGHRS and CDR2 is YFSETQ in the germline V gene. V lost 0 bases and J lost 8, with 14 bases in between. CDR3 nucleotides: TGCGCCAGCAGCTTGGATCTTGGGGCCGGCGAAAAACTGTTTTTT. Protein product: CASSLDLGAGEKLFF.

The chain joins TRBV6-1 to TRBJ2-5; D is possibly TRBD2 (5 bases). V was pared by 1 base and J by 5 bases, with 5 bases between. Germline lookup yields CDR1 MNHNS and CDR2 SASEGT. The CDR3 runs to 12 residues. The CDR3 spells CASSEGEETQYF. The CDR3 DNA sequence: TGTGCCAGCAGTGAAGGGGAGGAGACCCAGTACTTC.

This clone showed up just once. The chain employs TRBV7-8 and TRBJ2-3, with 8 bases matching TRBD2. CDR3 length: 17 amino acids. V gave up 0 bases and J gave up 4 bases; unmatched junction bases: 9. CDR1 is SGHVS, CDR2 FQNEAQ, per germline. CDR3 nucleotide sequence: TGTGCCAGCAGCTTAGCGCAGGGGACTAGGGGTCCAGATACGCAGTATTTT. The encoded protein is CASSLAQGTRGPDTQYF.

V and J are TRBV4-1 and TRBJ1-5; the D gene is possibly TRBD1 (6 bases). The ends were cut back, 4 bases at V and 0 bases at J, with 7 bases in the middle. The CDR3 contains 14 residues. Germline loops: CDR1 MGHRA, CDR2 YSYEKL. The CDR3 DNA reads as TGCGCCAGCAGCCTACAGGGTAGCAATCAGCCCCAGCATTTT. It specifies CASSLQGSNQPQHF.

This chain links TRBV10-3 with TRBJ2-1; D gene uncertain. This CDR3 has 11 amino acids. The V gene's germline CDR1 is ENHRY and CDR2 SYGVKD. V was trimmed by 6 bases and J by 5 bases, leaving 5 bases between them. The CDR3 spells CAIRNNNEQFF. The CDR3 bases are TGTGCCATCAGGAATAACAATGAGCAGTTCTTC.

The chain combines TRBV7-3 with TRBJ1-2, with TRBD1 matching 8 bases. CDR1 is SGHTA and CDR2 is FQGTGA in the germline V gene. The CDR3 length is 13 residues. V lost 2 bases, J lost 7 bases, and 3 bases stayed unmatched. The CDR3, as DNA: TGTGCCAGCAGCTTAGGACAGGGACTTGGCTACACCTTC. Protein product: CASSLGQGLGYTF.

This chain connects TRBV6-5 to TRBJ1-2; D remains ambiguous. Between the trimmed V and J ends, which lost 8 bases and 1 base, there was a span of 8 bases. This CDR3 contains 12 residues. Germline CDR1 MNHEY, CDR2 SVGAGI. For the CDR3, the DNA is TGTGCCAGCGGAGGGATTAACTATGGCTACACCTTC. Encoded protein: CASGGINYGYTF.

This clone appeared a single time. This CDR3 is CASIKDRRNQPQHF. The CDR3 DNA reads as TGTGCCAGCATAAAAGACAGGAGAAATCAGCCCCAGCATTTT. The chain employs TRBV27 and TRBJ1-5; a weak D match, TRBD1 (6 bases). CDR3 size: 14 residues. V lost 7 bases and J lost 4, with 14 bases in between. Germline lookup yields CDR1 MNHEY and CDR2 SMNVEV (reference sequence).